Presented here are 20 T cell receptor beta chains from one specimen sequenced in a study of cytomegalovirus exposure and HLA in healthy donors (dated by TCRdb to 2015 to 2018). Library creation used the immunoSEQ multiplex PCR assay. The multiplex PCR relied on a mix of 60 forward primers for TCR Vbeta segments and 13 reverse primers for TCR Jbeta segments. TCRdb mirrors the immuneACCESS table, restricted to in-frame sequences. Some clones are absent from its copies; in checked studies, under half trace to an unresolved V gene, and the reason for the others is unknown. The table for this sample lists about 92,000 clones. 15% of the sample is in the top ten clones. Sequencing was done on a sample of PBMCs. These TCRs come from a man aged 50-59 years in good health and CMV-seropositive.

This chain connects TRBV5-4 to TRBJ1-4, with no clear D. The CDR3 has 14 amino acids. Between the trimmed V and J ends, which lost 2 bases and 7 bases, there was a span of 12 bases. Germline-derived CDR1 and CDR2 are SGHNT and YYREEE (reference sequence). CDR3 protein: CASSFGRRSEKLFF. The CDR3 coding sequence is TGTGCCAGCAGCTTCGGCCGAAGGAGTGAAAAACTGTTTTTT.

The V call is TRBV5-4, the J call TRBJ2-7; 9 bases map to TRBD2. This CDR3 region has 14 residues. The germline CDR1 and CDR2 sequences are SGHNT and YYREEE (reference sequence). Germline trimming cut 4 bases from V and 5 bases from J; bases unmatched to any gene: 7. The CDR3 DNA reads TGTGCCAGCAGCCCTAGCGGGGCCAATGACGAGCAGTACTTC. It yields the protein CASSPSGANDEQYF.

The chain's CDR3 is CASSILAGGPDEQYF. The DNA of the CDR3 is TGTGCCAGCAGCATACTAGCGGGAGGGCCCGACGAGCAGTACTTC. This chain connects TRBV5-4 to TRBJ2-7, with TRBD2 matching 13 bases. Looked up from germline, CDR1 is SGHNT and CDR2 is YYREEE (reference sequence). CDR3 length equals 15 residues. The V gene end was trimmed by 4 bases and the J gene end by 5 bases; junction bases not matched to a gene: 6.

The chain employs TRBV11-1 and TRBJ2-7; 8 bases are shared with TRBD2. V lost 3 bases, J lost 0 bases, and 4 bases stayed unmatched. The CDR3 contains 15 residues. Germline V lookup: CDR1 SGHAT, CDR2 FQDESV (reference sequence). DNA for the CDR3: TGTGCCAGCAGCTTGGTCGGGGGGGACTCCTACGAGCAGTACTTC. This translates into CASSLVGGDSYEQYF.

The J gene is TRBJ2-1, the V gene TRBV27, with a weak D call TRBD2 (5 bases). CDR1 and CDR2 (germline): MNHEY, SMNVEV (reference sequence). CDR3 length: 15 residues. Trimming removed 5 bases from V and 2 bases from J, with 13 bases in between. CDR3 in amino acids: CASSPFWGAYNEQFF. The CDR3 nucleotides are TGTGCCAGCAGTCCCTTCTGGGGAGCCTACAATGAGCAGTTCTTC.

The V and J genes are TRBV4-2 and TRBJ2-3, with 8 nucleotides matching TRBD2. The germline gives CDR1 LGHNA, CDR2 YNFKEQ. This CDR3 has 17 residues. V gave up 1 base and J gave up 1 base; unmatched junction bases: 7. The CDR3 spells CASSQVTPTSGTDTQYF. CDR3 nucleotide sequence: TGTGCCAGCAGCCAAGTCACTCCGACTAGCGGCACAGATACGCAGTATTTT.

The rearrangement uses TRBV18 and TRBJ2-6, with D perhaps matching TRBD2 (6 bases). Between the trimmed V and J ends, which lost 4 bases and 1 base, there was a span of 14 bases. Germline V gene data show CDR1 as KGHSH and CDR2 as LQKENI. The CDR3 consists of 17 residues. CDR3 in amino acids: CASSRLAGSSGANVLTF. The CDR3 DNA reads TGTGCCAGCTCACGATTGGCGGGATCTTCTGGGGCCAACGTCCTGACTTTC.

The V gene is TRBV9, the J gene TRBJ2-2; no definite D call. Deletions cut 4 bases from V and 4 bases from J, with 5 bases between. Germline V gene sequence: CDR1 SGDLS, CDR2 YYNGEE. This CDR3 has 12 residues. The CDR3 spells CASSTSTGELFF. The DNA of the CDR3 is TGTGCCAGCAGCACCAGCACCGGGGAGCTGTTTTTT.

The V gene is TRBV15, the J gene TRBJ2-5; 12 bases fit TRBD1. Germline V lookup: CDR1 LNHNV, CDR2 YYDKDF (reference sequence). The CDR3 loop spans 18 amino acids. V shed 3 bases and J 4 bases; nucleotides not matched to a gene: 12. CDR3 nucleotides: TGTGCCACCAGCAGGCCCGGGACAGGGGGCATTGTAGTAGAGACCCAGTACTTC. Translated, it gives CATSRPGTGGIVVETQYF.

This chain uses TRBV29-1 with TRBJ2-1, with D unresolved. This CDR3 has 12 amino acids. The V and J ends lost 5 bases and 0 bases respectively, with 5 bases between them. Per germline, CDR1 SQVTM and CDR2 ANQGSEA. As DNA, the CDR3 is TGCAGCGTTCAGGTCTCCTACAATGAGCAGTTCTTC. This sequence encodes CSVQVSYNEQFF.

The rearrangement uses TRBV7-9 and TRBJ2-1; D remains ambiguous. The length of the CDR3 is 17 residues. Per germline, CDR1 SEHNR and CDR2 FQNEAQ (reference sequence). Trimming shortened V by 0 bases and J by 10 bases, and 22 bases separated the two germline ends. CDR3 sequence reads: CASSLARFQGVVREQFF. The CDR3 DNA is TGTGCCAGCAGCTTAGCGAGATTCCAAGGAGTAGTCCGGGAGCAGTTCTTC.

The V gene is TRBV27, the J gene TRBJ2-3, with D possibly matching TRBD2 (6 bases). CDR3 size: 15 residues. V gave up 4 bases and J gave up 3 bases, with 14 bases separating them. CDR1 and CDR2 (germline): MNHEY, SMNVEV (reference sequence). The CDR3 DNA is TGTGCCAGCAGTTCTCCTAGCGTTGGAACAGATACGCAGTATTTT. This translates into CASSSPSVGTDTQYF.

V gene TRBV6-5 combines with J gene TRBJ2-2; 7 bases fit TRBD1. Germline V lookup: CDR1 MNHEY, CDR2 SVGAGI. V lost 4 bases, J lost 1 base, and 6 bases stayed unmatched. The CDR3 totals 16 residues. CDR3 DNA: TGTGCCAGCAGTTTTAGGACAGGACAGAACACCGGGGAGCTGTTTTTT. This encodes CASSFRTGQNTGELFF.

Worth noting for this clone: This CDR3 is also generated by other DNA sequences in the sample. The V and J genes are TRBV18 and TRBJ2-5; D is unresolved. This CDR3 has 12 residues. The V end lost 3 bases, the J end lost 4 bases, and 6 bases lay between the germline ends. Germline assignment: CDR1 KGHSH and CDR2 LQKENI. CDR3 sequence reads: CASSPLRETQYF. In DNA, the CDR3 is TGTGCCAGCTCACCCCTTAGAGAGACCCAGTACTTC.

The chain combines TRBV9 with TRBJ1-4; D gene uncertain. CDR3 length: 15 residues. V was clipped by 0 bases and J by 0 bases, with 6 bases between them. Germline-derived CDR1 and CDR2 are SGDLS and YYNGEE. The CDR3 loop reads CASSVGGTTNEKLFF. The CDR3 DNA sequence: TGTGCCAGCAGCGTAGGAGGGACAACTAATGAAAAACTGTTTTTT.

The chain couples TRBV7-9 to TRBJ2-2, with D possibly being TRBD1 (6 bases). Germline values: CDR1 SEHNR, CDR2 FQNEAQ (reference sequence). The CDR3 length is 18 residues. V lost 5 bases to trimming and J lost 5 bases, with 24 bases between them. CDR3 in DNA: TGTGCCAGCAGCCAAGACCAACCTGATCAGGGGATAACCGGGGAGCTGTTTTTT. Translated, it gives CASSQDQPDQGITGELFF.

The J gene is TRBJ1-2, the V gene TRBV7-9, with D possibly TRBD1 on 6 matching bases. From germline, CDR1 is SEHNR and CDR2 FQNEAQ (reference sequence). This CDR3 has 18 residues. V lost 4 bases and J lost 3, with 24 bases in between. The CDR3 reads CASSSWAGGGYEDYGYTF. The CDR3 bases are TGTGCCAGCAGCTCCTGGGCGGGGGGCGGTTATGAAGACTATGGCTACACCTTC.

The chain couples TRBV7-8 to TRBJ1-1; 9 bases agree with TRBD1. The CDR3 length is 14 residues. The trim removed 5 bases at V and 4 bases at J, leaving 5 bases unmatched. Germline V gives CDR1 SGHVS, CDR2 FQNEAQ. For the CDR3, the DNA is TGTGCCAGCAGCCTAACAGGGGGCGGCACTGAAGCTTTCTTT. It encodes CASSLTGGGTEAFF.

J is TRBJ2-5 and V is TRBV2; D is possibly TRBD1 (5 bases). Trimming cost V 2 bases and J 4 bases, with 11 bases left between them. Per the germline V gene, CDR1 is SNHLY and CDR2 is FYNNEI. The CDR3 spans 14 residues. CDR3 bases: TGTGCCAGCAGTGAACCTCCAGGGCGAGAGACCCAGTACTTC. It encodes CASSEPPGRETQYF.

V usage is TRBV27 and J usage is TRBJ1-1; no reliable D call. The CDR3 is made up of 13 amino acids. Trimming removed 11 bases from V and 1 base from J, with 14 bases in between. The germline gives CDR1 MNHEY, CDR2 SMNVEV (reference sequence). Here the CDR3 DNA reads TGTGCCTCCAATTACCGAGAGAACACTGAAGCTTTCTTT. Its protein product is CASNYRENTEAFF.